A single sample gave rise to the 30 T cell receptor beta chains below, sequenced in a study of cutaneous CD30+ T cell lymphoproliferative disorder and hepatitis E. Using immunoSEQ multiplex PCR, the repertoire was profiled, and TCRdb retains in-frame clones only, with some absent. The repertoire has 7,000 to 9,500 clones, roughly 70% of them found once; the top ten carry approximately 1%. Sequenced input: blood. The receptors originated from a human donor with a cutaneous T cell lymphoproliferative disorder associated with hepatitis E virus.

CDR3 protein: CASSSSEGLMTGELFF. CDR3 nucleotides: TGTGCCAGCAGCTCCTCGGAAGGTCTAATGACCGGGGAGCTGTTTTTT. The J gene is TRBJ2-2, the V gene TRBV7-2; D unclear. Trimming stripped 4 bases from V and 5 bases from J, with 17 bases between. This CDR3 has 16 amino acids. The germline V gene has CDR1 SGHTA and CDR2 FQGNSA.

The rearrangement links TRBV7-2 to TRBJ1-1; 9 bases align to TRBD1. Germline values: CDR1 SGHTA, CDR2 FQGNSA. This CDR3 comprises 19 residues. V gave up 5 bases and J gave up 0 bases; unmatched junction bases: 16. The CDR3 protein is CASSPELETGGRLNTEAFF. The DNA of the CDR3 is TGTGCCAGCAGCCCAGAACTTGAGACAGGGGGTCGCTTGAACACTGAAGCTTTCTTT.

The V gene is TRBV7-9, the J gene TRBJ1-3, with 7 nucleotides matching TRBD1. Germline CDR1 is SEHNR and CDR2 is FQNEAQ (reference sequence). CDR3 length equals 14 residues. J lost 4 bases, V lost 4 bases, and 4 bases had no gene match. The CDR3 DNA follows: TGTGCCAGCAGCTCACAGGGGAACGGAAACACCATATATTTT. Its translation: CASSSQGNGNTIYF.

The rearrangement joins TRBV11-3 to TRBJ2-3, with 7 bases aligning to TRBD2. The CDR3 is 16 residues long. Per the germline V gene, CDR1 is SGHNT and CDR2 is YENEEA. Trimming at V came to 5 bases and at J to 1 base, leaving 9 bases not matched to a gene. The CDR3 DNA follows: TGTGCCAGCAGCCGCGGGGCGGGAGAGGGCACAGATACGCAGTATTTT. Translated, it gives CASSRGAGEGTDTQYF.

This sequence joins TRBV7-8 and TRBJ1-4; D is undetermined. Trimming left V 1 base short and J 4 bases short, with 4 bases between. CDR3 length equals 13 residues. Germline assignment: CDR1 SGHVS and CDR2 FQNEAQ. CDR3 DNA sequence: TGTGCCAGCAGCTTAGGACTTAATGAAAAACTGTTTTTT. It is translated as CASSLGLNEKLFF.

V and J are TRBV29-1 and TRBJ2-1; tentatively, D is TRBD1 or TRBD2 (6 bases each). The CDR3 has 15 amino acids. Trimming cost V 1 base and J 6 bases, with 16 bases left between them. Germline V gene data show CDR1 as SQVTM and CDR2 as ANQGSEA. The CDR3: CSVEGGGLPANEQFF. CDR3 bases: TGCAGCGTTGAAGGAGGGGGGCTACCGGCCAATGAGCAGTTCTTC.

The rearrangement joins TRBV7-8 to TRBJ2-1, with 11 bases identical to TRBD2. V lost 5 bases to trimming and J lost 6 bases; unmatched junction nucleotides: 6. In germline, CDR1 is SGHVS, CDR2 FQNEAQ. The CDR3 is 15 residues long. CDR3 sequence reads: CASSTTGTSGNEQFF. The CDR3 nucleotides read TGTGCCAGCAGCACCACCGGGACTAGCGGCAATGAGCAGTTCTTC.

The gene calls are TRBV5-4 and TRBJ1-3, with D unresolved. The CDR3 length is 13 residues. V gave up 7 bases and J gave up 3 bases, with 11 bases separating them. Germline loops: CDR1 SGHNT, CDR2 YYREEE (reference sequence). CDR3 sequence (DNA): TGTGCCAGCGCTAGGACGGATGGAAACACCATATATTTT. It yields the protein CASARTDGNTIYF.

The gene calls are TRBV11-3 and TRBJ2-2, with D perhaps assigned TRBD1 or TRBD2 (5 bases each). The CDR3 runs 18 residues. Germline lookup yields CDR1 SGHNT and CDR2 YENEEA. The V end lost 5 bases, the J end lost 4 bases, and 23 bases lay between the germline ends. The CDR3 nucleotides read TGTGCCAGCAGCCCTGGGGGAAAGGGGAATCACGGCACCGGGGAGCTGTTTTTT. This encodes CASSPGGKGNHGTGELFF.

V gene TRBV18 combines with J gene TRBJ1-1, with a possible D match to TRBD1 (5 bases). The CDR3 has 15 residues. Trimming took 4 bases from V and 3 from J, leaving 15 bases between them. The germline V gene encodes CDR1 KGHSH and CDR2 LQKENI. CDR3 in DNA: TGTGCCAGCTCACGAGCCGGGGGTTGGGACACTGAAGCTTTCTTT. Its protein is CASSRAGGWDTEAFF.

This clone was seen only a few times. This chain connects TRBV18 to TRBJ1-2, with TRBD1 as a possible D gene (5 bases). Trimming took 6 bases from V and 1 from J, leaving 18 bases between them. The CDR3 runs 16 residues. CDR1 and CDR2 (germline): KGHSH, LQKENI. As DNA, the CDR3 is TGTGCCAGCTCCCCTACGGCCAAAGGGGTTAACTATGGCTACACCTTC. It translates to CASSPTAKGVNYGYTF. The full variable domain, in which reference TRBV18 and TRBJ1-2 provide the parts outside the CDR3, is NAGVMQNPRHLVRRRGQEARLRCSPMKGHSHVYWYRQLPEEGLKFMVYLQKENIIDESGMPKERFSAEFPKEGPSILRIQQVVRGDSAAYFCASSPTAKGVNYGYTFGSGTRLTVV.

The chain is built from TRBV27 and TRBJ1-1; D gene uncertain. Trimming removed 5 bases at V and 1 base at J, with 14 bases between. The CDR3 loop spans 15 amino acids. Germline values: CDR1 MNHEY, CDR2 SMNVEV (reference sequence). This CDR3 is CASSPRPSGNTEAFF. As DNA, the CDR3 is TGTGCCAGCAGTCCCCGACCGAGTGGGAACACTGAAGCTTTCTTT.

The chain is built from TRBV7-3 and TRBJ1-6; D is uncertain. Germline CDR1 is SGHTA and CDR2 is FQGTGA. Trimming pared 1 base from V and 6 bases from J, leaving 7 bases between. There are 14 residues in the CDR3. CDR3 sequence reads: CASSLKGGNSPLHF. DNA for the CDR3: TGTGCCAGCAGCTTAAAGGGCGGTAATTCACCCCTCCACTTT. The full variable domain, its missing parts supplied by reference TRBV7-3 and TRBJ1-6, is GAGVSQTPSNKVTEKGKYVELRCDPISGHTALYWYRQSLGQGPEFLIYFQGTGAADDSGLPNDRFFAVRPEGSVSTLKIQRTERGDSAVYLCASSLKGGNSPLHFGNGTRLTVT.

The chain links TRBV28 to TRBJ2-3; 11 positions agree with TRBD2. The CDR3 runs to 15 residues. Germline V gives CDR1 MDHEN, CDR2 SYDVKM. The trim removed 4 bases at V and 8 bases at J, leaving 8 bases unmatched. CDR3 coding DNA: TGTGCCAGCAGTTCCTTAGCGGGAGGGGGTTCTACGCAGTATTTT. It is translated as CASSSLAGGGSTQYF. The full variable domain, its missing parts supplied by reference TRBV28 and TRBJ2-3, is DVKVTQSSRYLVKRTGEKVFLECVQDMDHENMFWYRQDPGLGLRLIYFSYDVKMKEKGDIPEGYSVSREKKERFSLILESASTNQTSMYLCASSSLAGGGSTQYFGPGTRLTVL.

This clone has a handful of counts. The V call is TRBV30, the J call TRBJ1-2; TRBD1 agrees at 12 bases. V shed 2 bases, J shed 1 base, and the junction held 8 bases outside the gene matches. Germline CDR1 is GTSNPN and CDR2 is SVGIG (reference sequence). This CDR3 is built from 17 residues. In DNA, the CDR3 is TGTGCCTGGAGTCGGGACAGGGGGCTTCCTTTTAACTATGGCTACACCTTC. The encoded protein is CAWSRDRGLPFNYGYTF. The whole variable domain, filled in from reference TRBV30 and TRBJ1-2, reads SQTIHQWPATLVQPVGSPLSLECTVEGTSNPNLYWYRQAAGRGLQLLFYSVGIGQISSEVPQNLSASRPQDRQFILSSKKLLLSDSGFYLCAWSRDRGLPFNYGYTFGSGTRLTVV.

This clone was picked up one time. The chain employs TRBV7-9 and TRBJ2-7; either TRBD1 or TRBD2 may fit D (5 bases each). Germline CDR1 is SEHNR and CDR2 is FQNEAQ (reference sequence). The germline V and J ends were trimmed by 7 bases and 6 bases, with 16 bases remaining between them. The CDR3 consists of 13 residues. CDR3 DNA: TGTGCCAGCACCCCGGGGACCTCTGGCGAGCAGTACTTC. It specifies CASTPGTSGEQYF.

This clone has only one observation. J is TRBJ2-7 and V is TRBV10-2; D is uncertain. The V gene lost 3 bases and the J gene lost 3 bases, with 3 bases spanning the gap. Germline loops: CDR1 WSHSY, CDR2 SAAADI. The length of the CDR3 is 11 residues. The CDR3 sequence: CASSDDYEQYF. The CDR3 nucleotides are TGCGCCAGCAGTGATGACTACGAGCAGTACTTC.

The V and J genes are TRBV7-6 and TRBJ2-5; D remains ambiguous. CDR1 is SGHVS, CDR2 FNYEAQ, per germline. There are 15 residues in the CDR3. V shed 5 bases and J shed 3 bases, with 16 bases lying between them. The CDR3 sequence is CASSPVSFGKETQYF. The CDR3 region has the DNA TGTGCCAGCAGCCCCGTTTCCTTTGGTAAAGAGACCCAGTACTTC.

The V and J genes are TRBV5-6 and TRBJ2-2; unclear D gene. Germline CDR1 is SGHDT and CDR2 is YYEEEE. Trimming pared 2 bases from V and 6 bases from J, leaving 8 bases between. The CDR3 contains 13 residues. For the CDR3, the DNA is TGTGCCAGCAGCTTAAGAGGACCCGGGGAGCTGTTTTTT. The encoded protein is CASSLRGPGELFF.

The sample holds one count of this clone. The CDR3 DNA is TGCGCCAGCAGCCAATGGGAGCGGGGGGGCACCGGGGAGCTGTTTTTT. Amino acids: CASSQWERGGTGELFF. The J gene is TRBJ2-2, the V gene TRBV4-1, with 10 bases identical to TRBD2. This CDR3 is built from 16 residues. From germline, CDR1 is MGHRA and CDR2 YSYEKL. With 2 bases clipped from V and 4 bases from J, the junction kept 4 bases outside the gene matches.

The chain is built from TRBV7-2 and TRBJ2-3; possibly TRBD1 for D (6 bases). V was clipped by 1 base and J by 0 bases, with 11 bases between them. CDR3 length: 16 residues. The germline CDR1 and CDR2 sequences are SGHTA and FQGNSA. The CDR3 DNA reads TGTGCCAGCAGCTTAGGGGGGCCCTCCAGCACAGATACGCAGTATTTT. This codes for CASSLGGPSSTDTQYF.

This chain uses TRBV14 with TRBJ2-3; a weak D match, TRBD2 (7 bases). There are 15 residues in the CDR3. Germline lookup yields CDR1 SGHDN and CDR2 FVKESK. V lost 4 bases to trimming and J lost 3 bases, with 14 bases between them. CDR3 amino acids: CASSPRGPLTDTQYF. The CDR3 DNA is TGTGCCAGCAGCCCGCGGGGGCCCCTAACAGATACGCAGTATTTT.

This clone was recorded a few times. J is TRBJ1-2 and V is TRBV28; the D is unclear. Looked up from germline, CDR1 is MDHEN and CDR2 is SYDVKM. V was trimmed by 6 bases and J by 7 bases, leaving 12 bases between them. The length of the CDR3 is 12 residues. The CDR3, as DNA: TGTGCCAGCAGAACAGAATCGGGTGGCTACACCTTC. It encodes CASRTESGGYTF.

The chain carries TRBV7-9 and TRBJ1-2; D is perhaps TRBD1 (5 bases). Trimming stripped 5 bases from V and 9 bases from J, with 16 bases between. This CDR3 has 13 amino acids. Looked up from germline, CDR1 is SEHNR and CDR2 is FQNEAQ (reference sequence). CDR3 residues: CASSPRGVDSYTF. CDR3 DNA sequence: TGTGCCAGCAGCCCCAGAGGGGTTGACAGCTACACCTTC. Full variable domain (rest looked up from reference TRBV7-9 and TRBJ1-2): DTGVSQNPRHKITKRGQNVTFRCDPISEHNRLYWYRQTLGQGPEFLTYFQNEAQLEKSRLLSDRFSAERPKGSFSTLEIQRTEQGDSAMYLCASSPRGVDSYTFGSGTRLTVV.

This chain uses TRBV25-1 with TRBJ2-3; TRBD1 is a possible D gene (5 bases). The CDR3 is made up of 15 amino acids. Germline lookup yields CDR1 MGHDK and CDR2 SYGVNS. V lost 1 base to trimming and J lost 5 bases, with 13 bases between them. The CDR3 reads CASSEFKGLGDTQYF. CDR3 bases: TGTGCCAGCAGTGAATTTAAGGGGCTTGGAGATACGCAGTATTTT.

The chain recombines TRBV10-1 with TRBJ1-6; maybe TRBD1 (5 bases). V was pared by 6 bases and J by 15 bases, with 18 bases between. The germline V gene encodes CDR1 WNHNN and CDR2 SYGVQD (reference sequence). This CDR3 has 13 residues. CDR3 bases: TGCGCCAGCAGCAATTCCGGGACTCCGGTCCTCCACTTT. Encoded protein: CASSNSGTPVLHF.

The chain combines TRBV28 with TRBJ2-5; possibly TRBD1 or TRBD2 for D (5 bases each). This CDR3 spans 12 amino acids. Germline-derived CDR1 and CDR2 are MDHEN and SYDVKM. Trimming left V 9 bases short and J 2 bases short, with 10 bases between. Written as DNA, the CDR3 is TGTGCCAGTCTGGGGGTACAAGAGACCCAGTACTTC. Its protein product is CASLGVQETQYF.

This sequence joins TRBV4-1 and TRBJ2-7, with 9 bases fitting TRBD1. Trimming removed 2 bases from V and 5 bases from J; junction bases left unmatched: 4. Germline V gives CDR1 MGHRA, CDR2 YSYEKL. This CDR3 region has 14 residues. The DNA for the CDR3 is TGCGCCAGCAGCCAATTAACAGGGGGCAACGAGCAGTACTTC. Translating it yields CASSQLTGGNEQYF.

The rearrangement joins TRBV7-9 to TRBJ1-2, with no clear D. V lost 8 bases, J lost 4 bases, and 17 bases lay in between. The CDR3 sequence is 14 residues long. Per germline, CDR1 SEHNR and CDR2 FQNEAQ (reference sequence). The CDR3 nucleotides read TGTGCCAGCTCCCCCCCGTTTGGCAGCTATGGCTACACCTTC. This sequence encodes CASSPPFGSYGYTF.

In DNA form, the CDR3 reads TGTGCCAGCAGTTTGAGGGGGTCGACCTACGAGCAGTACTTC. Translation gives CASSLRGSTYEQYF. The J gene is TRBJ2-7, the V gene TRBV28, with a possible D match to TRBD1 (6 bases). The germline gives CDR1 MDHEN, CDR2 SYDVKM. V lost 3 bases to trimming and J lost 2 bases, with 11 bases between them. CDR3 size: 14 residues.